This paragraph reports one TCR beta chain. This CDR3 is built from 19 residues. Losses at the gene ends were 3 bases for V and 3 bases for J; bases not matched to a gene: 13. Germline lookup yields CDR1 MGHRA and CDR2 YSYEKL. This sample stems from a study of OX40 agonist ivuxolimab in advanced cancers. Study details: Prior anti-PD-1, anti-PD-L1 or anti-CTLA-4 therapy did not bar entry, and 40% to 45% had some.

Using immunoSEQ multiplex PCR, the repertoire was profiled, and TCRdb retains in-frame clones only, with some absent. The profile shows tens of thousands of clones, 83% of them singletons. The TCR sequence derives from an adult with an advanced solid tumor such as melanoma, head and neck, liver or kidney cancer. The source was CD4+ or CD8+ T cells sorted from blood, collected in a trial of the OX40 agonist ivuxolimab. The chain joins TRBV4-1 to TRBJ2-3, with 12 bases identical to TRBD2. The CDR3 sequence: CASSHESTSGRIKTDTQYF. DNA of the CDR3: TGCGCCAGCAGCCATGAAAGTACTAGCGGGAGGATAAAAACAGATACGCAGTATTTT.